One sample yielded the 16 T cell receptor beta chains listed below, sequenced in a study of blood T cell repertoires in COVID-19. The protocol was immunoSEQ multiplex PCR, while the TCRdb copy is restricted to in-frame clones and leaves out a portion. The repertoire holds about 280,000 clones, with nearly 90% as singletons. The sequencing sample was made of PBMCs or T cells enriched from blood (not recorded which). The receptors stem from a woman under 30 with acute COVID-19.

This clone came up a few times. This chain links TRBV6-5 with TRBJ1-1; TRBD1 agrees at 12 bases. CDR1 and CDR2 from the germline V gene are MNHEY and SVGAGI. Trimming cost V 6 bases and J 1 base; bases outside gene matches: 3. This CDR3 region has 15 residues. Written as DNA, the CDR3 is TGTGCCAGCAGGGGGACAGGGGGCTGGAACACTGAAGCTTTCTTT. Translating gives CASRGTGGWNTEAFF.

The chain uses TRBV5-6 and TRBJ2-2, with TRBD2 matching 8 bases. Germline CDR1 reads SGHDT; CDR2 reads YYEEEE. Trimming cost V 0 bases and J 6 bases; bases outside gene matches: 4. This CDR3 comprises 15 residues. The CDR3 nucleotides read TGTGCCAGCAGCTTGGCCTATAGCGGGGCCGGGGAGCTGTTTTTT. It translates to CASSLAYSGAGELFF.

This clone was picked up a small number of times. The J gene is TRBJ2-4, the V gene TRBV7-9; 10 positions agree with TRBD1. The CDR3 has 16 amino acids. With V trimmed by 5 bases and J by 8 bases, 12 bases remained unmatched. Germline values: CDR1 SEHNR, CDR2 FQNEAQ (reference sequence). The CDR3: CASSPTPGQGRDIQYF. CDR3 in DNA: TGTGCCAGCAGCCCAACCCCGGGACAGGGGAGGGACATTCAGTACTTC. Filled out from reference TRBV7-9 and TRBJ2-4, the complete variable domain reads DTGVSQNPRHKITKRGQNVTFRCDPISEHNRLYWYRQTLGQGPEFLTYFQNEAQLEKSRLLSDRFSAERPKGSFSTLEIQRTEQGDSAMYLCASSPTPGQGRDIQYFGAGTRLSVL.

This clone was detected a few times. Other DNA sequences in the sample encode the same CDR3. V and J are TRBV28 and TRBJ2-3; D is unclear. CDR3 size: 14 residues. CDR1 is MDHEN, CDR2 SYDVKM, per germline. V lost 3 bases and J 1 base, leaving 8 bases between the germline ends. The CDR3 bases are TGTGCCAGCAGTTTCTTGGCCGGCACAGATACGCAGTATTTT. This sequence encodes CASSFLAGTDTQYF.

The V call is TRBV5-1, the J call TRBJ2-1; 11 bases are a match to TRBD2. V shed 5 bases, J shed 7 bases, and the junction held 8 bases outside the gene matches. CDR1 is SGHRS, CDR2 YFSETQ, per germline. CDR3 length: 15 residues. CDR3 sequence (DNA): TGCGCCAGCAGTCTTACTAGCGGGAGTGAGAATGAGCAGTTCTTC. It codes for CASSLTSGSENEQFF. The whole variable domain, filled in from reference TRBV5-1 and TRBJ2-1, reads KAGVTQTPRYLIKTRGQQVTLSCSPISGHRSVSWYQQTPGQGLQFLFEYFSETQRNKGNFPGRFSGRQFSNSRSEMNVSTLELGDSALYLCASSLTSGSENEQFFGPGTRLTVL.

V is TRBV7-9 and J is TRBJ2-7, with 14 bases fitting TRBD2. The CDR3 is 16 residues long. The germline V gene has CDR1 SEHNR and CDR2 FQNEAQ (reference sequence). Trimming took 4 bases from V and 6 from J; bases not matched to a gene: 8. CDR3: CASSSLGLAGDREQYF. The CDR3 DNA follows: TGTGCCAGCAGCTCACTGGGACTAGCGGGAGACCGCGAGCAGTACTTC.

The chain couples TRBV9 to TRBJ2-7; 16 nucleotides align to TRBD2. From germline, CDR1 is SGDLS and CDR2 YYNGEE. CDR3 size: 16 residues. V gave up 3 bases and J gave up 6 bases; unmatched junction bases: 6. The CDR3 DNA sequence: TGTGCCAGCAGCGAGGGACTAGCGGGAGGGGTCCGCGAGCAGTACTTC. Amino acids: CASSEGLAGGVREQYF.

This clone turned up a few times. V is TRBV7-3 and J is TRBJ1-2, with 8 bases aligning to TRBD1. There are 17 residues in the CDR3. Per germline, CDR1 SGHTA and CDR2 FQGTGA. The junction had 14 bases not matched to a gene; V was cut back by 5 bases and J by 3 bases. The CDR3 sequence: CASSPGTGGLLDYGYTF. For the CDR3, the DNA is TGTGCCAGCAGCCCCGGGACAGGAGGGTTGTTAGACTATGGCTACACCTTC.

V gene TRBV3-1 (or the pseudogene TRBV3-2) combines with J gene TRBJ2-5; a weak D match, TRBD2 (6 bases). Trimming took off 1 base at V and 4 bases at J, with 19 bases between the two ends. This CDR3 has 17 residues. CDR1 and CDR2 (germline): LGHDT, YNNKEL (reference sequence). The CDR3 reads CASSQVRSWGEPETQYF. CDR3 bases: TGTGCCAGCAGCCAAGTGAGATCTTGGGGGGAGCCAGAGACCCAGTACTTC.

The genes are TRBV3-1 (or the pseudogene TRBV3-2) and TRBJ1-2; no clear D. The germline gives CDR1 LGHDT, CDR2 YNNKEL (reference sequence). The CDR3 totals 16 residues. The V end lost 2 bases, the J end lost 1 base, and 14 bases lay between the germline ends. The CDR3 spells CASSQRLTGDNYGYTF. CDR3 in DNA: TGTGCCAGCAGCCAAAGATTGACCGGGGATAACTATGGCTACACCTTC.

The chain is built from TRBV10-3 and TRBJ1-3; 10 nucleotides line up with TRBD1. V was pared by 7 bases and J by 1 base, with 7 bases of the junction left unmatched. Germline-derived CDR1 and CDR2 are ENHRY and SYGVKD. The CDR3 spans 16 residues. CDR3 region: CAITDRDRGSGNTIYF. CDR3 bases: TGTGCCATCACCGACCGGGACAGGGGATCTGGAAACACCATATATTTT.

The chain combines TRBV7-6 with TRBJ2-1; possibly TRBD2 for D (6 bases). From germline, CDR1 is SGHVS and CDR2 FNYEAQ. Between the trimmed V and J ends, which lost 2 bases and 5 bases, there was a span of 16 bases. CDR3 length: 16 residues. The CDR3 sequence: CASSLSLASVNNEQFF. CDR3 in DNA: TGTGCCAGCAGCTTAAGCTTGGCTAGCGTAAACAATGAGCAGTTCTTC.

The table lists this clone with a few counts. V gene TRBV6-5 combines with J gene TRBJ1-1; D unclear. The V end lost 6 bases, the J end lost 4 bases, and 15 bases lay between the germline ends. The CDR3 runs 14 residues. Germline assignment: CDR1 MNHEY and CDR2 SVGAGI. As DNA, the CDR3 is TGTGCCAGCAGAGCTATATCAGGCTCCACTGAAGCTTTCTTT. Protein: CASRAISGSTEAFF.

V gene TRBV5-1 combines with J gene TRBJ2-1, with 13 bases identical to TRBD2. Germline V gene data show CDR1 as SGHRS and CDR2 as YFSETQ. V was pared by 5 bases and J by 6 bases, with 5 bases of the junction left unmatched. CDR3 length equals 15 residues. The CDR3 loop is CASSQGLAGSNEQFF. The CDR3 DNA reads TGCGCCAGCAGTCAGGGACTAGCGGGAAGCAATGAGCAGTTCTTC.

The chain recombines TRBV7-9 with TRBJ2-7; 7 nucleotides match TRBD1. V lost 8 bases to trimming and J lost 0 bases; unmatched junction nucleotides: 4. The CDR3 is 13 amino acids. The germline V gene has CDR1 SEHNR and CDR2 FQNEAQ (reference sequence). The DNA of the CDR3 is TGTGCCAGCCGACAGGGTAGCTCCTACGAGCAGTACTTC. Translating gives CASRQGSSYEQYF.

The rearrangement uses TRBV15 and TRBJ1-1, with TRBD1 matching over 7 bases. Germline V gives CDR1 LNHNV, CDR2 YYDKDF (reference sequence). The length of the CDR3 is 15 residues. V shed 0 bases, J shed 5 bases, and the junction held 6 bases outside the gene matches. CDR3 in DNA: TGTGCCACCAGCAGAGACCCCGGGACAGCGACTGAAGCTTTCTTT. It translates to CATSRDPGTATEAFF.